These 15 T cell receptor beta chains came from one sample sequenced in a study of T cell changes during pregnancy in multiple sclerosis. The table came from immunoSEQ multiplex PCR; TCRdb's copy has only in-frame clones and leaves some out. The sample shows 95,000 to 100,000 clones, around 92% of them seen only once. The specimen comprised peripheral blood, sampled in the second trimester of pregnancy. The receptors originated from a female donor with multiple sclerosis, enrolled in a pregnancy study.

This clone was recorded a few times. The chain recombines TRBV7-2 with TRBJ2-7, with D maybe TRBD1 (5 bases). The V end lost 5 bases, the J end lost 6 bases, and 20 bases lay between the germline ends. The CDR3 loop spans 15 amino acids. CDR1 and CDR2 (germline): SGHTA, FQGNSA. The CDR3 DNA follows: TGTGCCAGCAGCCGACAAGGACACCCGCCTGGCGAGCAGTACTTC. This gives the protein CASSRQGHPPGEQYF. The complete variable domain, with remaining parts taken from reference TRBV7-2 and TRBJ2-7, reads GAGVSQSPSNKVTEKGKDVELRCDPISGHTALYWYRQSLGQGLEFLIYFQGNSAPDKSGLPSDRFSAERTGGSVSTLTIQRTQQEDSAVYLCASSRQGHPPGEQYFGPGTRLTVT.

V and J are TRBV28 and TRBJ2-3; TRBD1 matches 8 bases. CDR1 MDHEN and CDR2 SYDVKM come from the germline V gene. Unmatched junction bases numbered 3, after V lost 4 bases and J lost 3 bases. The CDR3 extends over 14 amino acids. The CDR3 is CASSWNRGTDTQYF. Here the CDR3 DNA reads TGTGCCAGCAGTTGGAACAGGGGGACAGATACGCAGTATTTT.

The chain carries TRBV28 and TRBJ1-4; D not resolved. CDR3 length equals 13 residues. The germline V gene encodes CDR1 MDHEN and CDR2 SYDVKM. The V end lost 9 bases, the J end lost 8 bases, and 16 bases lay between the germline ends. The CDR3: CASWSGSNEKLFF. The CDR3 DNA reads as TGTGCCAGTTGGAGTGGGAGCAACGAAAAACTGTTTTTT.

The chain joins TRBV6-5 to TRBJ2-7; D not resolved. From germline, CDR1 is MNHEY and CDR2 SVGAGI. This CDR3 is 13 amino acids long. Between the trimmed V and J ends, which lost 8 bases and 2 bases, there was a span of 13 bases. The CDR3 DNA sequence: TGTGCCAGCTCTCGGAGCTCGGCCTACGAGCAGTACTTC. Its translation is CASSRSSAYEQYF.

CDR3 in amino acids: CASSLGGRALDEQFF. The CDR3 DNA sequence: TGTGCCAGCAGCTTGGGCGGGAGGGCCTTAGATGAGCAGTTCTTC. V gene TRBV11-2 combines with J gene TRBJ2-1, with 9 bases aligning to TRBD2. Germline V gives CDR1 SGHAT, CDR2 FQNNGV. The CDR3 extends over 15 amino acids. V shed 3 bases and J 8 bases; nucleotides not matched to a gene: 8.

This chain joins TRBV18 and TRBJ2-7; 12 nucleotides match TRBD1. CDR3 length equals 17 residues. Germline V lookup: CDR1 KGHSH, CDR2 LQKENI. The trim removed 4 bases at V and 2 bases at J, leaving 9 bases unmatched. The CDR3 nucleotides are TGTGCCAGCTCACTAGGACCCGGGACAGGGGGCACCTACGAGCAGTACTTC. Translating gives CASSLGPGTGGTYEQYF.

The sample holds a few counts of this clone. V gene TRBV25-1 combines with J gene TRBJ2-7; 8 nucleotides line up with TRBD1. V lost 5 bases to trimming and J lost 6 bases; unmatched junction nucleotides: 9. Germline V gene data show CDR1 as MGHDK and CDR2 as SYGVNS. The CDR3 consists of 14 residues. CDR3 region: CASSPGTGLLEQYF. CDR3 nucleotide sequence: TGTGCCAGCAGTCCCGGGACAGGCCTGCTCGAGCAGTACTTC.

The CDR3, as DNA: TGTGCCAGCAGCAAAGGCAGAAATGGCAATGAGCAGTTCTTC. It yields the protein CASSKGRNGNEQFF. V usage is TRBV21-1 and J usage is TRBJ2-1; the listed D gene, TRBD1, was not tested against the DNA. TRBV21-1 is a pseudogene segment. There are 14 residues in the CDR3.

The rearrangement joins TRBV5-1 to TRBJ1-3; 8 positions agree with TRBD1. V was clipped by 0 bases and J by 1 base; unmatched bases: 0. Germline V gene lookup returns CDR1 SGHRS and CDR2 YFSETQ. The CDR3 covers 15 residues. The CDR3 sequence: CASSLGTGSGNTIYF. The CDR3 bases are TGCGCCAGCAGCTTGGGGACAGGGTCTGGAAACACCATATATTTT.

The chain couples TRBV9 to TRBJ2-7, with TRBD1 matching over 8 bases. The trim removed 2 bases at V and 3 bases at J, leaving 7 bases unmatched. Germline V gives CDR1 SGDLS, CDR2 YYNGEE. The CDR3 is 15 amino acids. The CDR3 DNA follows: TGTGCCAGCAGCGTGGGGACAGGAAGTAGCTACGAGCAGTACTTC. Translation gives CASSVGTGSSYEQYF.

This chain links TRBV7-9 with TRBJ2-1; 9 positions match TRBD2. Trimming at V came to 4 bases and at J to 2 bases, leaving 6 bases not matched to a gene. Germline CDR1 is SEHNR and CDR2 is FQNEAQ (reference sequence). The CDR3 length is 16 residues. CDR3: CASSSIAGEPYNEQFF. In nucleotides, the CDR3 is TGTGCCAGCAGCTCCATAGCGGGAGAACCCTACAATGAGCAGTTCTTC.

The CDR3 DNA sequence: TGTGCCAGCAGCCCCGGACAGAAGCAAGAGACCCAGTACTTC. Residues: CASSPGQKQETQYF. The chain employs TRBV5-4 and TRBJ2-5; possibly TRBD1 for D (6 bases). Germline CDR1 reads SGHNT; CDR2 reads YYREEE (reference sequence). The length of the CDR3 is 14 residues. Trimming removed 4 bases at V and 2 bases at J, with 12 bases between.

The rearrangement links TRBV6-5 to TRBJ2-5, with TRBD1 matching over 9 bases. The germline gives CDR1 MNHEY, CDR2 SVGAGI. The V and J ends lost 4 bases and 4 bases, in that order; junction bases with no gene match: 7. The CDR3 covers 15 residues. Written as DNA, the CDR3 is TGTGCCAGCAGTTCCCCACTGACAGGGGGAGAGACCCAGTACTTC. Its translation: CASSSPLTGGETQYF.

A single count supports this clone. The J gene is TRBJ2-1, the V gene TRBV23-1, with TRBD2 identical over 8 bases. TRBV23-1 is known as an ORF, though its function is uncertain. CDR3 length: 16 residues. CDR3 DNA sequence: TGCGGCCGCAATTCCCACGGGGGGGGGCCCTACAATGAGCAGTTCTTC. This gives the protein CGRNSHGGGPYNEQFF.

The chain joins TRBV6-1 to TRBJ2-3; possibly TRBD2 for D (6 bases). Germline values: CDR1 MNHNS, CDR2 SASEGT. There are 13 residues in the CDR3. V was shortened by 8 bases and J by 3 bases, with 12 bases between the two germline ends. Here the CDR3 reads CASGGSGTDTQYF. DNA of the CDR3: TGTGCCAGCGGGGGGAGCGGAACAGATACGCAGTATTTT.